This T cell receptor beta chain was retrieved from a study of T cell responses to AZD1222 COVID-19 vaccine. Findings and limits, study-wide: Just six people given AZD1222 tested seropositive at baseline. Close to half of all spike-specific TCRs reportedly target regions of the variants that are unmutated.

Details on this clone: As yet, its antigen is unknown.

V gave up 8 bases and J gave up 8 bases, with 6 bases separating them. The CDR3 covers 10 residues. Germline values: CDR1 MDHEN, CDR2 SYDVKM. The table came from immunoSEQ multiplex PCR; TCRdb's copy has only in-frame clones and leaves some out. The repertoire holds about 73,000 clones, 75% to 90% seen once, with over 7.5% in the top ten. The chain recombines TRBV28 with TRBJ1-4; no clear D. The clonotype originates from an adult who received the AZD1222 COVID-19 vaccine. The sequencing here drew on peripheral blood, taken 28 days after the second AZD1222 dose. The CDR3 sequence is CASGREKLFF. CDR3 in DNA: TGTGCCAGCGGCCGGGAAAAACTGTTTTTT.